This T cell receptor beta chain was identified in a study of CD8 T cells in Susac syndrome. The authors reverse transcribed about 0.45 to 1 ug RNA with random hexamers. The authors amplified TCR beta CDR3 across 54 Vbeta and 13 Jbeta using immunoSEQ multiplex PCR. TCRdb called the immunoSEQ multiplex PCR reads again in MiXCR, with one record for every CDR3 protein. The table lists some 180,000 distinct CDR3 sequences, around 94% of them singletons. Sequencing targeted TCR beta in T cells from blood (CD8+ and CD4+). The Susac syndrome patients fit the recently defined diagnostic criteria for definite or probable disease. There are 11 residues in the CDR3. Per the germline V gene, CDR1 is MNHNY and CDR2 is SVGAGI (reference sequence). Trimming stripped 3 bases from V and 5 bases from J, with 5 bases between.

The sequence derives from a human donor with Susac syndrome. The sequenced sample was CD4+ T cells from PBMCs. V and J are TRBV6-6 and TRBJ2-7, with D uncertain. CDR3 DNA sequence: TGTGCCAGCAGTTATGTCCACGAGCAGTACTTC. Protein product: CASSYVHEQYF.